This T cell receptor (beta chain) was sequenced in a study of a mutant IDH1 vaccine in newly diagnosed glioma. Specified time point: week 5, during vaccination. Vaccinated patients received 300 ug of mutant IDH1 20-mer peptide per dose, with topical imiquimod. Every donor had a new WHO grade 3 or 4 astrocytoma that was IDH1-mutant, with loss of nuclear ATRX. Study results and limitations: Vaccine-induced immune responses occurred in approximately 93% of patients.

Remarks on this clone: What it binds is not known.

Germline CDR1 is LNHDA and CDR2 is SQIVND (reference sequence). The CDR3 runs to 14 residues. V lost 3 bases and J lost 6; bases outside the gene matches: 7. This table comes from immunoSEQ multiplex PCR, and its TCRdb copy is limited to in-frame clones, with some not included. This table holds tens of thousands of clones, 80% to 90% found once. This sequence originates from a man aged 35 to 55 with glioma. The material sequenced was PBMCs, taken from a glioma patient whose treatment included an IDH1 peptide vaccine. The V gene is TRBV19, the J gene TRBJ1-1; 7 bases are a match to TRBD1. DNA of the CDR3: TGTGCCAGTAGTATCGGACAGGTCGCCGCTGAAGCTTTCTTT. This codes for CASSIGQVAAEAFF.